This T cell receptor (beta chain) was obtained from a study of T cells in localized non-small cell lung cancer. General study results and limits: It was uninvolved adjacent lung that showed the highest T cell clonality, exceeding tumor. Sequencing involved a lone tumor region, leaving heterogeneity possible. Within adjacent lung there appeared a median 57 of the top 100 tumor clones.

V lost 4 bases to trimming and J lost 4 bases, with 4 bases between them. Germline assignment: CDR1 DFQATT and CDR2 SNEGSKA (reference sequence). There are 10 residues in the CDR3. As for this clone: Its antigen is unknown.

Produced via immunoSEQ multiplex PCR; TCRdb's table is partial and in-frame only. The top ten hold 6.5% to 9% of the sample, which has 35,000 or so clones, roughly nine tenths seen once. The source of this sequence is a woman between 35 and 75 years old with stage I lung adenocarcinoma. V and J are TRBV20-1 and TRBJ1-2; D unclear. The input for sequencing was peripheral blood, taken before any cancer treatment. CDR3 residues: CSAKSYGYTF. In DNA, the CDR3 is TGCAGTGCTAAGTCCTATGGCTACACCTTC.